These T cell receptor beta chains were read from a single sample in a study of vaccination and CD4 T cells after COVID-19. No antigens are known for them. TCRdb re-derived calls from the PCR reads in MiXCR, one entry per CDR3 protein. The sample lists 14,000 to 15,000 distinct CDR3 sequences; approximately 84% were seen once. The sample here was CD4+ T cells from blood, cultured in vitro, taken after SARS-CoV-2 vaccination. These TCRs come from a human donor who received a COVID-19 vaccine. Both conserved end residues are part of each CDR3. Fields, in order: D gene, V gene, clone size, J gene, CDR3 protein, CDR3 DNA. The D gene is left open where the match is weak. Where a row states a size, it is once, few, many or the class of an expanded clone; other rows omit it.

>-|TRBV5-6|-|TRBJ1-2
CASSNRDGDSYGYTF
TGTGCCAGCAGCAACCGGGACGGGGATTCTTATGGCTACACCTTC
>-|TRBV20-1|-|TRBJ1-1
CSASSTTEAFF
TGCAGTGCTAGCTCCACAACTGAAGCTTTCTTT
>-|TRBV12-3/TRBV12-4|-|TRBJ2-1
CASIGTPGRKIF
TGTGCCAGCATCGGCACTCCGGGAAGGAAGATCTTC
>-|TRBV7-2|-|TRBJ1-3
CASSLTNGNTIYF
TGTGCCAGCAGCTTGACTAATGGAAACACCATATATTTT
>-|TRBV21-1|-|TRBJ2-5
CASSKMGQGETQYF
TGTGCCAGCAGCAAAATGGGACAGGGGGAGACCCAGTACTTC
>-|TRBV25-1|-|TRBJ2-3
CASRQGPADTQYF
TGTGCCAGCAGACAGGGCCCTGCAGATACGCAGTATTTT
>TRBD1|TRBV24-1|-|TRBJ2-5
CATSEMGTATGEEETQYF
TGTGCCACCAGTGAGATGGGGACAGCGACAGGAGAAGAAGAGACCCAGTACTTC
>TRBD2|TRBV20-1|-|TRBJ2-5
CSARSPSGGRETQYF
TGCAGTGCACGCTCGCCCAGCGGGGGTAGGGAGACCCAGTACTTC
>-|TRBV20-1|-|TRBJ1-1
CSGGLETEAFF
TGCAGTGGGGGGCTTGAAACTGAAGCTTTCTTT
>-|TRBV2|-|TRBJ2-3
CASSATAGVKRQYF
TGTGCCAGCAGTGCAACCGCAGGGGTAAAAAGGCAGTATTTT
>TRBD1|TRBV24-1|-|TRBJ1-6
CATSEGTGYNSPLHF
TGTGCCACCAGTGAGGGGACAGGGTATAATTCACCCCTCCACTTT
>-|TRBV6-1|-|TRBJ1-1
CATGWGAEAFF
TGTGCCACCGGGTGGGGGGCTGAAGCTTTCTTT
>TRBD1|TRBV27|-|TRBJ1-1
CASRRGTGRTEAFF
TGTGCCAGCCGAAGAGGGACAGGGCGTACTGAAGCTTTCTTT
>TRBD1|TRBV5-4|-|TRBJ2-5
CASSLLSGGMEETQYF
TGTGCCAGCAGCTTGTTGTCAGGGGGCATGGAAGAGACCCAGTACTTC
>-|TRBV7-6|few|TRBJ2-5
CASSLVVGGPRETQYF
TGTGCCAGCAGCTTAGTTGTGGGGGGCCCTAGGGAGACCCAGTACTTC
>TRBD1|TRBV27|-|TRBJ2-1
CASSFLKGASYNEQFF
TGTGCCAGCAGTTTCCTTAAGGGGGCTTCCTACAATGAGCAGTTCTTC
>-|TRBV7-8|-|TRBJ1-1
CASSRENAATEAFF
TGTGCCAGCAGCAGGGAGAACGCGGCAACTGAAGCTTTCTTT
>-|TRBV6-2/TRBV6-3|-|TRBJ1-5
CASTIDSNQPQHF
TGTGCCAGCACTATAGATAGCAATCAGCCCCAGCATTTT
>TRBD2|TRBV7-6|-|TRBJ2-1
CASSPGGGNYNEQFF
TGTGCCAGCAGCCCCGGGGGGGGAAACTACAATGAGCAGTTCTTC
>TRBD1|TRBV6-5|few|TRBJ1-6
CASSYQGARSPLHF
TGTGCCAGCAGTTACCAGGGGGCGAGGTCACCCCTCCACTTT
>-|TRBV7-8|-|TRBJ1-1
CASSLEWADTEAFF
TGTGCCAGCAGCTTAGAGTGGGCCGACACTGAAGCTTTCTTT
>-|TRBV27|few|TRBJ1-5
CASSLYGGNQPQHF
TGTGCCAGCAGTTTATATGGGGGAAATCAGCCCCAGCATTTT
>TRBD2|TRBV7-2|-|TRBJ2-5
CASSFRLAGNPETQYF
TGTGCCAGCAGCTTCCGACTAGCGGGGAACCCAGAGACCCAGTACTTC
>TRBD1|TRBV11-2|-|TRBJ1-6
CASSFGTADNSPLHF
TGTGCCAGCAGCTTCGGGACAGCTGATAATTCACCCCTCCACTTT
>-|TRBV6-1|few|TRBJ2-2
CASWTPNTGELFF
TGTGCCAGCTGGACACCGAACACCGGGGAGCTGTTTTTT
>TRBD1|TRBV30|few|TRBJ1-3
CAWSDRGSGNTIYF
TGTGCCTGGAGCGACAGGGGGTCTGGAAACACCATATATTTT
>TRBD1|TRBV24-1|-|TRBJ2-7
CATRSQGAYEQYF
TGTGCCACCAGATCACAGGGGGCCTACGAGCAGTACTTC
>TRBD1|TRBV20-1|-|TRBJ1-6
CSARLPGTVGSPLHF
TGCAGTGCAAGACTCCCCGGGACAGTAGGATCACCCCTCCACTTT
>-|TRBV19|-|TRBJ1-5
CASPRGSHQPQHF
TGTGCCAGCCCCAGGGGAAGTCATCAGCCCCAGCATTTT
>-|TRBV30|-|TRBJ1-2
CAWSVQGPTGYTF
TGTGCCTGGAGTGTACAGGGCCCCACTGGCTACACCTTC
>TRBD1|TRBV6-1|-|TRBJ1-2
CASRPTGQGHGYTF
TGTGCCAGCAGGCCTACGGGACAGGGCCATGGCTACACCTTC
>-|TRBV5-1|-|TRBJ2-3
CASSLRAGGLIRDTQYF
TGCGCCAGCAGCCTCCGGGCCGGGGGGCTTATTAGGGATACGCAGTATTTT
>-|TRBV7-2|-|TRBJ2-1
CASSLVAYNEQFF
TGTGCCAGCAGCTTAGTTGCCTACAATGAGCAGTTCTTC
>-|TRBV6-1|-|TRBJ1-1
CASKQVETEAFF
TGTGCCAGCAAACAGGTAGAAACTGAAGCTTTCTTT
>-|TRBV2|-|TRBJ2-5
CASSVGGRRETQYF
TGTGCCAGCAGTGTTGGGGGGCGTAGGGAGACCCAGTACTTC
>-|TRBV24-1|once|TRBJ2-6
CATSGNRASGANVLTF
TGTGCCACCAGTGGGAACAGGGCTTCTGGGGCCAACGTCCTGACTTTC
>-|TRBV24-1|-|TRBJ2-3
CATSDGGRSTDTQYF
TGTGCCACCAGTGATGGAGGGAGGAGCACAGATACGCAGTATTTT
>-|TRBV6-5|-|TRBJ2-2
CASSYTRPGPQPGELFF
TGTGCCAGCAGTTACACTCGACCGGGACCCCAGCCCGGGGAGCTGTTTTTT
>-|TRBV20-1|few|TRBJ2-5
CSARDQGGVETQYF
TGCAGTGCTAGAGATCAGGGCGGGGTGGAGACCCAGTACTTC
>-|TRBV2|-|TRBJ1-1
CASSGRAGLARMAFF
TGTGCCAGCAGTGGAAGGGCAGGGTTAGCCCGGATGGCTTTCTTT
>-|TRBV21-1|-|TRBJ2-5
CASSKGARGLPQETQYF
TGTGCCAGCAGCAAAGGGGCCAGGGGGCTCCCCCAAGAGACCCAGTACTTC